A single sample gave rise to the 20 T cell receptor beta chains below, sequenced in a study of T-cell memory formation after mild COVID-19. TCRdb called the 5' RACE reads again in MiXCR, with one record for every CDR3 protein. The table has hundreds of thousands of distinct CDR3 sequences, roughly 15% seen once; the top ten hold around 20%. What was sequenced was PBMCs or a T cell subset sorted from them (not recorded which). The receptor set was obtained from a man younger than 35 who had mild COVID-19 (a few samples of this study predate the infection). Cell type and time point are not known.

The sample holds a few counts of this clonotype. CDR3: CASTVRGARGYTF. The CDR3 DNA reads as TGTGCCAGCACCGTTCGGGGGGCGCGAGGCTACACCTTC. This chain uses TRBV3-1 with TRBJ1-2; TRBD1 might be the D (6 bases). This CDR3 comprises 13 residues. The V gene's germline CDR1 is LGHDT and CDR2 YNNKEL (reference sequence). V lost 7 bases and J lost 8, with 17 bases in between.

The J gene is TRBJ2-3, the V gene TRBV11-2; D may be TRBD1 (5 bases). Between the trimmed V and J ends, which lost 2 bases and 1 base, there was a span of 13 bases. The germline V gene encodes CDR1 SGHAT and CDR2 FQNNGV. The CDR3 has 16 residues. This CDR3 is CASSLNFWGRTDTQYF. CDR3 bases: TGTGCCAGCAGCTTAAACTTCTGGGGCCGCACAGATACGCAGTATTTT.

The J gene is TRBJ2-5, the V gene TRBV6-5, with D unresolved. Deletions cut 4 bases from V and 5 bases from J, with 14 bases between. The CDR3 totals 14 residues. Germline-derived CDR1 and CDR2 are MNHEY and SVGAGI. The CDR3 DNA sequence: TGTGCCAGCAGTTCGGGCGTCGGGCGCGAGACCCAGTACTTC. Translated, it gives CASSSGVGRETQYF.

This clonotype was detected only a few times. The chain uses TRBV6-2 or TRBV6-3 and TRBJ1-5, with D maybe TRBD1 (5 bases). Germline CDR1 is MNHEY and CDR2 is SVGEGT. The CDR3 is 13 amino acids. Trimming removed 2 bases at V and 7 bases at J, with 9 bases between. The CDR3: CASSYVGGQPQHF. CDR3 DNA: TGTGCCAGCAGTTACGTGGGGGGACAGCCCCAGCATTTT.

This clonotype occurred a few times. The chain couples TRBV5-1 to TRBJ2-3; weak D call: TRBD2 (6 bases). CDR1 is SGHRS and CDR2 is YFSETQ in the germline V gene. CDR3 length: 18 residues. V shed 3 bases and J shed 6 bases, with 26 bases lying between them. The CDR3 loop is CASSSSPRGSGLMDTQYF. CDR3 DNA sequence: TGCGCCAGCAGCTCCAGCCCTCGGGGTAGCGGTCTCATGGATACGCAGTATTTT.

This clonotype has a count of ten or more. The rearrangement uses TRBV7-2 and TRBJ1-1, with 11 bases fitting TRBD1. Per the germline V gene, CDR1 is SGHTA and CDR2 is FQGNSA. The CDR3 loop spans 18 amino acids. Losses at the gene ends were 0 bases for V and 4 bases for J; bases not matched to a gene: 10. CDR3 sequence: CASSLAGGQGVLGTEAFF. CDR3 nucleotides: TGTGCCAGCAGCTTAGCGGGGGGACAGGGGGTTTTAGGCACTGAAGCTTTCTTT.

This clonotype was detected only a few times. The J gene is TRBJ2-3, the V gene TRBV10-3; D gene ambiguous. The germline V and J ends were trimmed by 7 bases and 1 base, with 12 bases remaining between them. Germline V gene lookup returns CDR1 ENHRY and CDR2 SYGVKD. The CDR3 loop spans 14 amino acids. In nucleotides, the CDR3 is TGTGCCATCAAAGACCCACTGGGCACAGATACGCAGTATTTT. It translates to CAIKDPLGTDTQYF.

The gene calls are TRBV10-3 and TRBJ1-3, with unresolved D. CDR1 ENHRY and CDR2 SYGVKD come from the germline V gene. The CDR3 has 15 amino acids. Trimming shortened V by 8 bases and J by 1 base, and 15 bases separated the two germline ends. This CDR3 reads CAIRLFRGSGNTIYF. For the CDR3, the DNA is TGTGCCATCCGGTTGTTTAGAGGATCTGGAAACACCATATATTTT.

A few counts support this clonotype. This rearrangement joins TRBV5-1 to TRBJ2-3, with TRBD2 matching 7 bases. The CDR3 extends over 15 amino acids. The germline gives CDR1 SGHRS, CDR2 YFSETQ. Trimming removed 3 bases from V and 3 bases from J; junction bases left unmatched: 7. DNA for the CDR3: TGCGCCAGCAGCTCCTTTCCGGGGGGAACAGATACGCAGTATTTT. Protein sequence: CASSSFPGGTDTQYF.

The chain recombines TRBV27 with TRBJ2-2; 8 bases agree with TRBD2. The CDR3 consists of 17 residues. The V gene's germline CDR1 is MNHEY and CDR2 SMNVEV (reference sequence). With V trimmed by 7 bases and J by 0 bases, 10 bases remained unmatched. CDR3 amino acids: CASKVLAVQSNTGELFF. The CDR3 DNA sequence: TGTGCCAGCAAAGTACTAGCGGTGCAGTCGAACACCGGGGAGCTGTTTTTT.

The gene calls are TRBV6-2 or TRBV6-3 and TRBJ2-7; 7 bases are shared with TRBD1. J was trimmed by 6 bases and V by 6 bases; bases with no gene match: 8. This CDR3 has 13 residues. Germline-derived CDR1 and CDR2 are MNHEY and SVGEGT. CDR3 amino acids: CASRPVTGSEQYF. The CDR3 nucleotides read TGTGCCAGCAGACCGGTGACAGGGAGCGAGCAGTACTTC.

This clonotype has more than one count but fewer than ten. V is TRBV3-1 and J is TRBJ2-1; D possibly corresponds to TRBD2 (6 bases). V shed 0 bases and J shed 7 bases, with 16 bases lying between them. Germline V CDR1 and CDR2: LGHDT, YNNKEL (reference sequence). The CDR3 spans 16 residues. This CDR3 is CASSQEWKGGENEQFF. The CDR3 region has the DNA TGTGCCAGCAGCCAAGAATGGAAGGGCGGGGAGAATGAGCAGTTCTTC.

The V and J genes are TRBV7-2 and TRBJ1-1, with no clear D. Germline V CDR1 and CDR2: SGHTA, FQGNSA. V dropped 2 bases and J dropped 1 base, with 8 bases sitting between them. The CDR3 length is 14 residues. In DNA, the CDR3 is TGTGCCAGCAGCTTAAGATGGGGGAACACTGAAGCTTTCTTT. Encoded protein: CASSLRWGNTEAFF.

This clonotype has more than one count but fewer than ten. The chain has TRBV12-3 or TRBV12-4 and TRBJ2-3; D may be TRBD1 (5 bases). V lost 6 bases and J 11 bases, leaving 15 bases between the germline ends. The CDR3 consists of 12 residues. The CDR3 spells CASSPQGYQQYF. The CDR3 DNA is TGTGCCAGCAGCCCCCAGGGATACCAGCAGTATTTT.

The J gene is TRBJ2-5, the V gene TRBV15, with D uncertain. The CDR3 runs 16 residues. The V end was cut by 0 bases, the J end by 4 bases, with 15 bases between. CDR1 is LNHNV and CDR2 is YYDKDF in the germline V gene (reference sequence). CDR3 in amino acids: CATSRDSVGSGETQYF. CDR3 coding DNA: TGTGCCACCAGCAGAGATTCGGTAGGATCGGGAGAGACCCAGTACTTC.

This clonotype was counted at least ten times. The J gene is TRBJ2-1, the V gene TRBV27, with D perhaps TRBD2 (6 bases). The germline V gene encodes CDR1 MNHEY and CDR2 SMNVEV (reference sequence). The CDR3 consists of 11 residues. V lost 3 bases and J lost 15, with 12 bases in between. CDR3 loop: CASSLKGRPFF. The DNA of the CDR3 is TGTGCCAGCAGTTTGAAGGGGAGGCCGTTCTTC.

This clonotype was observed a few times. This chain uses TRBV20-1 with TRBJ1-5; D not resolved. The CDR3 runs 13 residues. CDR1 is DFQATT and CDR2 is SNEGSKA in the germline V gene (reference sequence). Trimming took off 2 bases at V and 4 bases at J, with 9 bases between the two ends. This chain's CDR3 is CSARSDRNQPQHF. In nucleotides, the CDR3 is TGCAGTGCTAGATCGGACCGTAATCAGCCCCAGCATTTT.

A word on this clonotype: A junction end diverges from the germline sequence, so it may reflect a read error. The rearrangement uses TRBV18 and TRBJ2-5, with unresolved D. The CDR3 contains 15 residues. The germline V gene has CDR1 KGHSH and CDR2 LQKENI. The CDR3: CTSSPPGLGQETQYF. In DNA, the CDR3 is TGTACCAGCTCACCACCAGGCTTAGGGCAAGAGACCCAGTACTTC.

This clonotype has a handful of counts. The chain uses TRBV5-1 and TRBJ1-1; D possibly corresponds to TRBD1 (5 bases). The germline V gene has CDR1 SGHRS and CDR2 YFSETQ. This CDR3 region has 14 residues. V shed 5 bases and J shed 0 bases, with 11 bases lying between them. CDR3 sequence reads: CASRGPGVNTEAFF. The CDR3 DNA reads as TGCGCCAGCAGGGGACCGGGGGTGAACACTGAAGCTTTCTTT.

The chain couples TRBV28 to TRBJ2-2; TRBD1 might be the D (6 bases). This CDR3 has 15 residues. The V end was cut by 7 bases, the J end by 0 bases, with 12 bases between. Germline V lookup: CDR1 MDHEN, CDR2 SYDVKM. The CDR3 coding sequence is TGTGCCAGCATTTTCCCAGGGGCGAACACCGGGGAGCTGTTTTTT. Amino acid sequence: CASIFPGANTGELFF. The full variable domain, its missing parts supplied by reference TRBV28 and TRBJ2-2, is DVKVTQSSRYLVKRTGEKVFLECVQDMDHENMFWYRQDPGLGLRLIYFSYDVKMKEKGDIPEGYSVSREKKERFSLILESASTNQTSMYLCASIFPGANTGELFFGEGSRLTVL.